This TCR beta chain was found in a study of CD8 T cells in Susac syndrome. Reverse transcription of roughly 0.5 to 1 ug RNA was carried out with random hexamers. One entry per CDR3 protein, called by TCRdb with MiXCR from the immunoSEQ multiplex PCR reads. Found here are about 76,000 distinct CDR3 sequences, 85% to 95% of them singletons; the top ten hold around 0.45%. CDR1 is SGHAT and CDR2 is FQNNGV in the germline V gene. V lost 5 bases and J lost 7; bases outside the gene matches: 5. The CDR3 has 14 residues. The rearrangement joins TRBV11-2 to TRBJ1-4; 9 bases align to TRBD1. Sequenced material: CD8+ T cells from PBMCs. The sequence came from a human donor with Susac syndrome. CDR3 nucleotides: TGTGCCAGCAGCGTGGACAGGGGAAGTGAAAAACTGTTTTTT. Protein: CASSVDRGSEKLFF.